The source of this T cell receptor (beta chain) is a study of chemoradiotherapy in HPV16-positive cancers. Study-wide findings and caveats: Candidate HPV-specific clones and E7-related TCR motifs grew in tumor during treatment.

TCRdb's copy holds only in-frame clones and misses some; the assay was immunoSEQ multiplex PCR. Counted here are about 5,400 clones, 85% occurring once; the ten biggest clones make up 9.7%. Over chemoradiotherapy, repertoires were sampled more than once. Regarding this clone: Its antigen is still unknown.

Germline V gene data show CDR1 as SGHRS and CDR2 as YFSETQ. V lost 2 bases and J lost 3; bases outside the gene matches: 7. CDR3 length equals 15 residues. Sequenced material: tumor tissue, taken from a patient who underwent chemoradiotherapy. The chain links TRBV5-1 to TRBJ1-2, with 7 bases lining up with TRBD1. This TCR was sampled from a human donor with HPV-associated anogenital cancer. The CDR3 DNA reads TGCGCCAGCAGCTTTGGCAGGGGGGTAGACTATGGCTACACCTTC. This sequence encodes CASSFGRGVDYGYTF.